The 22 T cell receptor beta chains below were found in one sample sequenced in a study of blood T cells in healthy people across ages. With a J-beta primer mix and a sample-barcoded 5' primer, a second PCR ran 7 to 11 cycles. TCRdb re-derived calls from the 5' RACE reads in MiXCR, one entry per CDR3 protein. The sample gives roughly 720,000 distinct CDR3 sequences, 53% of which show up once; roughly 40% is in the top ten. Sequencing was performed on blood. All receptors derive from an elderly man in good health.

The rearrangement joins TRBV2 to TRBJ1-2, with 7 bases matching TRBD1. With 4 bases clipped from V and 8 bases from J, the junction kept 1 base outside the gene matches. The germline V gene encodes CDR1 SNHLY and CDR2 FYNNEI. The CDR3 is 11 amino acids. The DNA for the CDR3 is TGTGCCAGCAGTGTAGGGGGCGGCTACACCTTC. Translation: CASSVGGGYTF.

The chain has TRBV7-9 and TRBJ2-1; TRBD2 agrees at 9 bases. The CDR3 consists of 15 residues. Per germline, CDR1 SEHNR and CDR2 FQNEAQ (reference sequence). The junction had 10 bases not matched to a gene; V was cut back by 6 bases and J by 7 bases. DNA of the CDR3: TGTGCCAGCAGACCTAGCGGGATGGGTTGGAATGAGCAGTTCTTC. This codes for CASRPSGMGWNEQFF.

J is TRBJ2-7 and V is TRBV7-6; 8 bases are a match to TRBD1. The CDR3 runs 18 residues. Looked up from germline, CDR1 is SGHVS and CDR2 is FNYEAQ. With V trimmed by 4 bases and J by 6 bases, 20 bases remained unmatched. This CDR3 reads CASSSAYFSRTGMGEQYF. The DNA of the CDR3 is TGTGCCAGCAGCTCGGCTTATTTTTCAAGGACAGGGATGGGCGAGCAGTACTTC.

The V gene is TRBV24-1, the J gene TRBJ2-1, with a weak D call TRBD2 (7 bases). Germline CDR1 and CDR2: KGHDR and SFDVKD. This CDR3 has 17 residues. Trimming took off 5 bases at V and 7 bases at J, with 23 bases between the two ends. The CDR3 DNA is TGTGCCACCAGTGGGGCCAAGGACGGGGGGCGGTTGAATGAGCAGTTCTTC. This gives the protein CATSGAKDGGRLNEQFF.

The rearrangement links TRBV20-1 to TRBJ1-1; no definite D call. Trimming stripped 3 bases from V and 3 bases from J, with 11 bases between. The CDR3 contains 13 residues. Germline V gene sequence: CDR1 DFQATT, CDR2 SNEGSKA (reference sequence). CDR3 loop: CSARHGRDTEAFF. The DNA for the CDR3 is TGCAGTGCTAGGCACGGACGGGACACTGAAGCTTTCTTT.

This chain joins TRBV12-3 or TRBV12-4 and TRBJ1-5; maybe TRBD1 (6 bases). With 1 base removed from V and 11 bases from J, the gap between germline ends came to 18 bases. The CDR3 loop spans 15 amino acids. The CDR3 spells CASSLGGAPQETQHF. CDR3 bases: TGTGCCAGCAGTTTAGGGGGGGCGCCCCAAGAGACCCAGCATTTT.

Worth noting for this clonotype: At one end the junction does not follow the germline gene, possibly because of a read error. The chain has TRBV5-1 and TRBJ2-3; unclear D gene. Germline CDR1 reads SGHRS; CDR2 reads YFSETQ. The CDR3 is 13 amino acids. The CDR3 bases are TGCGCCAGCATCTTGTCAGCCGCAGATACGCAGTATTTT. Amino acid sequence: CASILSAADTQYF.

A few counts support this clonotype. This rearrangement joins TRBV29-1 to TRBJ1-2; D is ambiguous. This CDR3 comprises 11 residues. With 7 bases removed from V and 5 bases from J, the gap between germline ends came to 11 bases. Germline V CDR1 and CDR2: SQVTM, ANQGSEA. DNA of the CDR3: TGCAGCGCCGCTCTTGCGTATGGCTACACCTTC. Translation: CSAALAYGYTF.

This clonotype appeared a few times. The chain employs TRBV29-1 and TRBJ2-7, with TRBD1 matching 9 bases. The V segment lost 6 bases and the J segment 5 bases; nucleotides outside the gene matches: 11. Germline V gives CDR1 SQVTM, CDR2 ANQGSEA. The CDR3 covers 14 residues. The CDR3 region is CSVTSGQGGNEQYF. The DNA of the CDR3 is TGCAGCGTCACGTCGGGACAGGGTGGCAACGAGCAGTACTTC.

The gene calls are TRBV7-2 and TRBJ2-3, with 9 bases aligning to TRBD2. V was clipped by 7 bases and J by 3 bases; unmatched bases: 14. The germline gives CDR1 SGHTA, CDR2 FQGNSA. This CDR3 region has 17 residues. This CDR3 reads CASTKASGISGTDTQYF. The CDR3 DNA reads TGTGCCAGCACTAAAGCTAGCGGGATCTCTGGAACAGATACGCAGTATTTT.

The chain combines TRBV19 with TRBJ2-4, with a weak D call TRBD2 (5 bases). The CDR3 is 14 residues long. Germline V lookup: CDR1 LNHDA, CDR2 SQIVND (reference sequence). The V gene lost 7 bases and the J gene lost 5 bases, with 15 bases spanning the gap. DNA for the CDR3: TGTGCCAGTACTCCGGCGGGCGGACAAAACATTCAGTACTTC. It specifies CASTPAGGQNIQYF. Looking up the rest from reference TRBV19 and TRBJ2-4 gives the full variable domain: DGGITQSPKYLFRKEGQNVTLSCEQNLNHDAMYWYRQDPGQGLRLIYYSQIVNDFQKGDIAEGYSVSREKKESFPLTVTSAQKNPTAFYLCASTPAGGQNIQYFGAGTRLSVL.

For the CDR3, the DNA is TGCAGTGCCCGGGCAGGGACTCTTTACAATGAGCAGTTCTTC. Translating gives CSARAGTLYNEQFF. The chain links TRBV20-1 to TRBJ2-1; tentative D call: TRBD2 (6 bases). The CDR3 totals 14 residues. Germline V gives CDR1 DFQATT, CDR2 SNEGSKA (reference sequence). With 6 bases removed from V and 4 bases from J, the gap between germline ends came to 16 bases.

This clonotype was observed a handful of times. This chain uses TRBV11-3 with TRBJ2-7; D is uncertain. The J call may be faulty, since TRBJ2-5 better matches the DNA end. In germline, CDR1 is SGHNT, CDR2 YENEEA. This CDR3 is built from 14 residues. CDR3 protein: CASSLSASSKTQYF. The CDR3 bases are TGTGCCAGCAGCTTAAGCGCCTCTTCGAAGACCCAGTACTTC.

The chain recombines TRBV5-5 with TRBJ2-3; D possibly corresponds to TRBD1 (5 bases). Germline loops: CDR1 SGHKS, CDR2 YYEKEE (reference sequence). The CDR3 is made up of 14 amino acids. V was shortened by 4 bases and J by 5 bases, with 14 bases between the two germline ends. Here the CDR3 reads CASSVGVRLDTQYF. The DNA for the CDR3 is TGTGCCAGCAGCGTAGGGGTCCGGTTAGATACGCAGTATTTT.

This clonotype occurred a few times. V usage is TRBV7-9 and J usage is TRBJ1-2, with no clear D. Trimming cost V 11 bases and J 6 bases, with 22 bases left between them. CDR1 and CDR2 from the germline V gene are SEHNR and FQNEAQ (reference sequence). CDR3 length: 14 residues. Here the CDR3 reads CAGTEASAGDGYTF. Written as DNA, the CDR3 is TGTGCCGGAACTGAGGCTTCGGCAGGCGATGGCTACACCTTC. The variable domain in full, completed from reference TRBV7-9 and TRBJ1-2, reads DTGVSQNPRHKITKRGQNVTFRCDPISEHNRLYWYRQTLGQGPEFLTYFQNEAQLEKSRLLSDRFSAERPKGSFSTLEIQRTEQGDSAMYLCAGTEASAGDGYTFGSGTRLTVV.

The chain has TRBV11-3 and TRBJ2-7; maybe TRBD2 (6 bases). The J call is doubtful: the DNA matches TRBJ2-5 better. There are 13 residues in the CDR3. Germline CDR1 reads SGHNT; CDR2 reads YENEEA. For the CDR3, the DNA is TGTGCCAGCAGCCCCAGCGGGTCGGAGACCCAGTACTTC. It translates to CASSPSGSETQYF.

The table lists this clonotype with many counts. The chain joins TRBV6-6 to TRBJ2-5; D may be TRBD2 (6 bases). Germline-derived CDR1 and CDR2 are MNHNY and SVGAGI (reference sequence). V was clipped by 5 bases and J by 3 bases, with 13 bases between them. This CDR3 is 14 amino acids long. CDR3 sequence reads: CASSISGDEETQYF. The CDR3 bases are TGTGCCAGCAGTATTAGCGGCGATGAAGAGACCCAGTACTTC.

The V gene is TRBV5-1, the J gene TRBJ2-3; 7 bases map to TRBD2. J was trimmed by 0 bases and V by 6 bases; bases with no gene match: 10. The CDR3 length is 16 residues. Germline V gene sequence: CDR1 SGHRS, CDR2 YFSETQ. The DNA of the CDR3 is TGCGCCAGCACCTCAGGACTAGGATCTAGCACAGATACGCAGTATTTT. Translation gives CASTSGLGSSTDTQYF.

The chain has TRBV24-1 and TRBJ2-5; tentative D call: TRBD2 (5 bases). This CDR3 is built from 15 residues. The germline CDR1 and CDR2 sequences are KGHDR and SFDVKD. V gave up 5 bases and J gave up 5 bases, with 17 bases separating them. As DNA, the CDR3 is TGTGCCACCAGTGTCCCCGCCGGGAACAAGGAGACCCAGTACTTC. Translated, it gives CATSVPAGNKETQYF.

V and J are TRBV7-2 and TRBJ2-1, with 7 bases aligning to TRBD2. The trim removed 3 bases at V and 8 bases at J, leaving 13 bases unmatched. Germline V lookup: CDR1 SGHTA, CDR2 FQGNSA. The CDR3 extends over 16 amino acids. Written as DNA, the CDR3 is TGTGCCAGCAGCTTTGGTGGACTAGTGGGTTCCCATGAGCAGTTCTTC. Translation: CASSFGGLVGSHEQFF.

The chain has TRBV5-1 and TRBJ2-7, with 8 bases lining up with TRBD2. This CDR3 is built from 16 residues. Germline V gene sequence: CDR1 SGHRS, CDR2 YFSETQ. With V trimmed by 0 bases and J by 7 bases, 12 bases remained unmatched. The CDR3 protein is CASSLVSAGGYNEQYF. The CDR3 bases are TGCGCCAGCAGCTTGGTCTCGGCGGGAGGCTACAATGAGCAGTACTTC.

This clonotype was recorded a few times. V usage is TRBV14 and J usage is TRBJ1-4, with a possible D match to TRBD1 (6 bases). Germline values: CDR1 SGHDN, CDR2 FVKESK. The CDR3 has 16 residues. Trimming removed 7 bases from V and 0 bases from J, with 15 bases in between. As DNA, the CDR3 is TGTGCCAGCAAAGGCGCAGGGGACGCAACTAATGAAAAACTGTTTTTT. This encodes CASKGAGDATNEKLFF.